This is a list of T cell receptor beta chains from one sample in a study of breast tumors, draining lymph nodes, adjacent tissues. MiXCR was run by TCRdb on the multiplex PCR reads, yielding one entry per CDR3 protein. Here the sample spans tens of thousands of distinct CDR3 sequences, under 50% being singletons. The source material was breast tumor tissue. All receptors derive from a female donor with breast cancer. Some clones in this sample may be carry-over from other donors' samples. CDR3s include the opening cysteine and the closing phenylalanine or tryptophan. The order of the fields is V gene, J gene, clone size, D gene, CDR3 protein, CDR3 DNA. The D gene is left open where the match is weak. Not every row has a clone size; where given, it reads once, few, many or a size class.

V gene: TRBV20-1
J gene: TRBJ2-7
clone size: -
D gene: -
CDR3 protein: CSANVGQFNEQYF
CDR3 DNA: TGCAGTGCAAATGTAGGACAGTTCAACGAGCAGTACTTC

V gene: TRBV7-9
J gene: TRBJ2-7
clone size: -
D gene: TRBD2
CDR3 protein: CASSPGGTSGRVGEQYF
CDR3 DNA: TGTGCCAGCAGCCCAGGGGGGACTAGCGGGAGGGTCGGCGAGCAGTACTTC

V gene: TRBV6-4
J gene: TRBJ2-5
clone size: -
D gene: TRBD1
CDR3 protein: CARRGTGVGETQYF
CDR3 DNA: TGTGCCAGACGCGGGACAGGGGTAGGAGAGACCCAGTACTTC

V gene: TRBV11-3
J gene: TRBJ2-1
clone size: many
D gene: -
CDR3 protein: CASSHRQASYNEQFF
CDR3 DNA: TGTGCCAGCAGCCACAGACAGGCCTCCTACAATGAGCAGTTCTTC

V gene: TRBV6-1
J gene: TRBJ2-1
clone size: many
D gene: TRBD2
CDR3 protein: CASSGLAGGDEQFF
CDR3 DNA: TGTGCCAGCAGCGGACTAGCGGGAGGGGATGAGCAGTTCTTC

V gene: TRBV9
J gene: TRBJ2-2
clone size: -
D gene: TRBD1
CDR3 protein: CASSAPGGATGELFF
CDR3 DNA: TGTGCCAGCAGCGCACCAGGGGGTGCCACCGGAGAGCTGTTTTTT

V gene: TRBV29-1
J gene: TRBJ2-2
clone size: many
D gene: TRBD1
CDR3 protein: CSVLGTAAGELFF
CDR3 DNA: TGCAGCGTTCTCGGGACAGCTGCCGGGGAGCTGTTTTTT

V gene: TRBV5-4
J gene: TRBJ2-5
clone size: many
D gene: -
CDR3 protein: CASSPGTRGQETQYF
CDR3 DNA: TGTGCCAGCAGCCCAGGAACTAGAGGCCAAGAGACCCAGTACTTC

V gene: TRBV20-1
J gene: TRBJ2-7
clone size: -
D gene: TRBD1
CDR3 protein: CSAPEDRGESYEQYF
CDR3 DNA: TGCAGTGCCCCCGAGGACAGGGGGGAGTCCTACGAGCAGTACTTC

V gene: TRBV11-2
J gene: TRBJ2-7
clone size: many
D gene: -
CDR3 protein: CASRPTASYEQYF
CDR3 DNA: TGTGCCAGCCGCCCGACAGCTTCCTACGAGCAGTACTTC

V gene: TRBV5-1
J gene: TRBJ2-7
clone size: -
D gene: -
CDR3 protein: CASSLDDFEQYF
CDR3 DNA: TGCGCCAGCAGCTTGGACGACTTCGAGCAGTACTTC

V gene: TRBV11-2
J gene: TRBJ2-1
clone size: many
D gene: -
CDR3 protein: CASSLGASRYNEQFF
CDR3 DNA: TGTGCCAGCAGCTTAGGTGCTAGCCGTTACAATGAGCAGTTCTTC

V gene: TRBV7-8
J gene: TRBJ2-3
clone size: -
D gene: -
CDR3 protein: CASSLEGQSTDTQYF
CDR3 DNA: TGTGCCAGCAGCTTAGAGGGACAAAGCACAGATACGCAGTATTTT

V gene: TRBV30
J gene: TRBJ1-6
clone size: many
D gene: -
CDR3 protein: CAWREHYNSPLHF
CDR3 DNA: TGTGCCTGGAGGGAACACTATAATTCACCCCTCCACTTT

V gene: TRBV9
J gene: TRBJ2-7
clone size: many
D gene: -
CDR3 protein: CASSKYSGGGLVEQYF
CDR3 DNA: TGTGCCAGCAGCAAATATAGCGGAGGCGGGCTTGTCGAGCAGTACTTC

V gene: TRBV7-9
J gene: TRBJ1-5
clone size: -
D gene: -
CDR3 protein: CASSLGANQPQHF
CDR3 DNA: TGTGCCAGCAGCTTAGGGGCTAATCAGCCCCAGCATTTT

V gene: TRBV20-1
J gene: TRBJ2-7
clone size: many
D gene: TRBD2
CDR3 protein: CSARDQLTSGSEDEQYF
CDR3 DNA: TGCAGTGCTAGAGACCAACTGACTAGCGGGAGCGAGGACGAGCAGTACTTC

V gene: TRBV19
J gene: TRBJ2-2
clone size: many
D gene: -
CDR3 protein: CASRFDTGELFF
CDR3 DNA: TGTGCCAGTAGATTCGATACCGGGGAGCTGTTTTTT

V gene: TRBV20-1
J gene: TRBJ1-2
clone size: many
D gene: -
CDR3 protein: CSAQSGRVGGYTF
CDR3 DNA: TGCAGTGCCCAGAGCGGAAGGGTCGGTGGCTACACCTTC

V gene: TRBV7-3
J gene: TRBJ2-3
clone size: few
D gene: TRBD2
CDR3 protein: CASSSGLAGGDTQYF
CDR3 DNA: TGTGCCAGCAGCAGCGGACTAGCGGGAGGAGATACGCAGTATTTT

V gene: TRBV11-2
J gene: TRBJ1-1
clone size: few
D gene: -
CDR3 protein: CASSPQMNTEAFF
CDR3 DNA: TGTGCCAGCAGCCCCCAGATGAATACTGAAGCTTTCTTT